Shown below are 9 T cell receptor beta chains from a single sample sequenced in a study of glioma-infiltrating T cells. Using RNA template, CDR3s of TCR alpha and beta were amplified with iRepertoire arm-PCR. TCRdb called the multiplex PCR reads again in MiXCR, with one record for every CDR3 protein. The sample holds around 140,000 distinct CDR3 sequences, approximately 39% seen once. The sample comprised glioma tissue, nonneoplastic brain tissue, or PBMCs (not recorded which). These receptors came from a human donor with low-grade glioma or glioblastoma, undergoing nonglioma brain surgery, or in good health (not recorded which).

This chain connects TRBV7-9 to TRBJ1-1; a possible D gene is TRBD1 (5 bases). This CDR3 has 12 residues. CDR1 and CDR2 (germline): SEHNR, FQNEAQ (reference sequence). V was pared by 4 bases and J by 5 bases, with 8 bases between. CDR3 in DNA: TGTGCCAGCAGCTATGGGGCTACTGAAGCTTTCTTT. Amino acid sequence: CASSYGATEAFF.

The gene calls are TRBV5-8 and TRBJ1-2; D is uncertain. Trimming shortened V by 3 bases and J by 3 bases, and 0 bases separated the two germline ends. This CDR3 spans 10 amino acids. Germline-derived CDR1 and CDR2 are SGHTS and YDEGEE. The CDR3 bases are TGTGCCAGCAGCTACTATGGCTACACCTTC. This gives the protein CASSYYGYTF.

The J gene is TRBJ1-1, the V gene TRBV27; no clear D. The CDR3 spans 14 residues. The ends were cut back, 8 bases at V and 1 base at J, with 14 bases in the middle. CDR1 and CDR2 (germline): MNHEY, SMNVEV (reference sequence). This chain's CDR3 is CASSDPGENTEAFF. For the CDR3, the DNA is TGTGCCAGCTCTGATCCGGGCGAGAACACTGAAGCTTTCTTT.

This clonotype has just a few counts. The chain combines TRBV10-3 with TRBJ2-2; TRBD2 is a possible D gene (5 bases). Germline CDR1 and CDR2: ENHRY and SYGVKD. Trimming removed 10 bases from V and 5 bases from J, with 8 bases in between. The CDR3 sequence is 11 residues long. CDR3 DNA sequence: TGTGCCAGTGGGGAGACCGGGGAGCTGTTTTTT. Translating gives CASGETGELFF.

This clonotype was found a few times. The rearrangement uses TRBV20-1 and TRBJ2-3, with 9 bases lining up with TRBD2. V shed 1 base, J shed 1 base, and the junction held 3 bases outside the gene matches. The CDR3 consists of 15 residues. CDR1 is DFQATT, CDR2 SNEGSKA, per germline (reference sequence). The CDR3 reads CSARVAGARTDTQYF. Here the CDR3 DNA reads TGCAGTGCTAGAGTAGCGGGAGCCCGCACAGATACGCAGTATTTT.

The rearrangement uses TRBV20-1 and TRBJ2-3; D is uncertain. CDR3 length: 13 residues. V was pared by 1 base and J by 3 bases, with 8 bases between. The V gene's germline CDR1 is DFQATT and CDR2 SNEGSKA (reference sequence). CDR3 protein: CSARATGTDTQYF. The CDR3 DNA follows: TGCAGTGCTAGAGCCACCGGGACAGATACGCAGTATTTT.

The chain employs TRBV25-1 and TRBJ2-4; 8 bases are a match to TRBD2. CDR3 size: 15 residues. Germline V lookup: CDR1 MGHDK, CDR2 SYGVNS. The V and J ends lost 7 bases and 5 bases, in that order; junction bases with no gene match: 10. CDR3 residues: CASNGGGGMENIQYF. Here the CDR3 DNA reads TGTGCCAGCAATGGCGGCGGGGGGATGGAAAACATTCAGTACTTC.

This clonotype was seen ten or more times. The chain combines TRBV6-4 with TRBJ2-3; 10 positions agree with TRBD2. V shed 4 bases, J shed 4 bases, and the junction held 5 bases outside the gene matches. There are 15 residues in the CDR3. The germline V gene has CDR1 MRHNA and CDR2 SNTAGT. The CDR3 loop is CASSALAGAADTQYF. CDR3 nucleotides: TGTGCCAGCAGTGCCCTAGCGGGGGCGGCAGATACGCAGTATTTT.

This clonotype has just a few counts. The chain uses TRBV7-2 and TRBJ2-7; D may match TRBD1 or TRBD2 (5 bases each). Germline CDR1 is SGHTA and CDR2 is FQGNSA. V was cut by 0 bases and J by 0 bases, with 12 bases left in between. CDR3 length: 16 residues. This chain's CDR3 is CASSLASRDLSYEQYF. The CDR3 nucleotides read TGTGCCAGCAGCTTAGCTAGCAGGGACCTCTCCTACGAGCAGTACTTC.